One and the same sample provided the 8 T cell receptor beta chains below, sequenced in a study of OX40 agonist ivuxolimab in advanced cancers. Profiled with immunoSEQ multiplex PCR; TCRdb holds only in-frame clones, not every one. The data contain about 22,000 clones, about 85% of them seen just once; the ten biggest clones take up more than 20%. The source was CD4+ or CD8+ T cells sorted from blood, collected in a trial of the OX40 agonist ivuxolimab. The source is an adult with an advanced solid tumor such as melanoma, head and neck, liver or kidney cancer.

In its sample, this clone was seen once. The chain uses TRBV7-3 and TRBJ2-3, with D possibly being TRBD1 or TRBD2 (6 bases each). V was pared by 3 bases and J by 1 base, with 8 bases between. The CDR3 totals 14 residues. Germline assignment: CDR1 SGHTA and CDR2 FQGTGA. The CDR3 protein is CASSFGGGTDTQYF. The CDR3 bases are TGTGCCAGCAGCTTCGGGGGCGGCACAGATACGCAGTATTTT.

This sequence joins TRBV15 and TRBJ2-5, with D unclear. Germline CDR1 and CDR2: LNHNV and YYDKDF (reference sequence). This CDR3 contains 15 residues. The V gene lost 4 bases and the J gene lost 4 bases, with 16 bases spanning the gap. CDR3 nucleotide sequence: TGTGCCACCAGCACGCCAACCATTGAGAGAGAGACCCAGTACTTC. This gives the protein CATSTPTIERETQYF.

The chain has TRBV6-6 and TRBJ2-2; unclear D gene. V lost 4 bases and J 7 bases, leaving 4 bases between the germline ends. The CDR3 runs to 11 residues. The germline gives CDR1 MNHNY, CDR2 SVGAGI (reference sequence). CDR3 sequence: CASSFGGELFF. CDR3 nucleotides: TGTGCCAGCAGTTTTGGCGGGGAGCTGTTTTTT.

The chain joins TRBV30 to TRBJ1-2, with D perhaps matching TRBD1 (5 bases). The CDR3 is 14 residues long. The V end was cut by 4 bases, the J end by 5 bases, with 17 bases between. Germline V lookup: CDR1 GTSNPN, CDR2 SVGIG (reference sequence). The CDR3 reads CAWTPTEGSYGYTF. DNA of the CDR3: TGTGCCTGGACGCCTACGGAGGGGTCGTATGGCTACACCTTC. The full variable domain, in which reference TRBV30 and TRBJ1-2 provide the parts outside the CDR3, is SQTIHQWPATLVQPVGSPLSLECTVEGTSNPNLYWYRQAAGRGLQLLFYSVGIGQISSEVPQNLSASRPQDRQFILSSKKLLLSDSGFYLCAWTPTEGSYGYTFGSGTRLTVV.

The chain has TRBV7-9 and TRBJ2-3; D is uncertain. CDR1 SEHNR and CDR2 FQNEAQ come from the germline V gene (reference sequence). The V end was cut by 4 bases, the J end by 2 bases, with 13 bases between. The CDR3 sequence is 15 residues long. Written as DNA, the CDR3 is TGTGCCAGCAGCTGGAACGTGGTGCACACAGATACGCAGTATTTT. This encodes CASSWNVVHTDTQYF.

V is TRBV7-3 and J is TRBJ2-3; TRBD2 matches at 7 bases. The CDR3 contains 16 residues. Germline V gene lookup returns CDR1 SGHTA and CDR2 FQGTGA. V shed 2 bases and J 6 bases; nucleotides not matched to a gene: 11. This CDR3 reads CASSLVSGATRDTQYF. The CDR3 region has the DNA TGTGCCAGCAGCTTAGTAAGCGGGGCGACCAGGGATACGCAGTATTTT. Full variable domain (outside the CDR3, taken from reference TRBV7-3 and TRBJ2-3): GAGVSQTPSNKVTEKGKYVELRCDPISGHTALYWYRQSLGQGPEFLIYFQGTGAADDSGLPNDRFFAVRPEGSVSTLKIQRTERGDSAVYLCASSLVSGATRDTQYFGPGTRLTVL.

The V and J genes are TRBV5-6 and TRBJ2-1; D remains ambiguous. Germline assignment: CDR1 SGHDT and CDR2 YYEEEE. The V and J ends lost 2 bases and 7 bases respectively, with 7 bases between them. The length of the CDR3 is 12 residues. The CDR3 nucleotides are TGTGCCAGCAGCTTTGGTTATAATGAGCAGTTCTTC. Translation gives CASSFGYNEQFF.

This clone was detected only once. The chain joins TRBV7-9 to TRBJ2-7; TRBD2 agrees at 13 bases. J was trimmed by 3 bases and V by 5 bases; bases with no gene match: 10. This CDR3 is built from 17 residues. Germline values: CDR1 SEHNR, CDR2 FQNEAQ (reference sequence). The CDR3 here is CASSPPGLAGRDYEQYF. Written as DNA, the CDR3 is TGTGCCAGCAGCCCCCCGGGACTAGCGGGGCGAGACTACGAGCAGTACTTC.